This is a list of T cell receptor beta chains from one sample in a study of healthy donors' naive CD4 and CD8 T cells. TCRdb reanalysed the reads using MiXCR and keeps one entry per CDR3 protein. Altogether around 180,000 distinct CDR3 sequences are present, around three quarters being singletons, with the ten largest covering roughly 2.3%. Specimen: naive CD4+ and CD8+ T cells sorted from blood, pooled from several donors. These receptors came from a pool of human donors in good health; the sample pools cells from several healthy donors. The CDR3 runs from the conserved cysteine through the conserved F or W. A D gene is named only where the DNA matches it firmly. Clone size is given for some rows only: seen once, a few or many times, or a class if the clone is expanded.

TGTGCCAGCTCACCGATTGGGGGGCCGCAGTACGAGCAGTACTTC | CASSPIGGPQYEQYF | 15 | TRBJ2-7 | . | TRBV18 | .
TGTGCCAGCAGCGTACTCCCCGCTGTAGCTGGAAACACCATATATTTT | CASSVLPAVAGNTIYF | 16 | TRBJ1-3 | . | TRBV7-8 | .
TGTGCCAGCAGTTACGGCGAGGCCTACGAGCAGTACTTC | CASSYGEAYEQYF | 13 | TRBJ2-7 | . | TRBV6-2/TRBV6-3 | .
TGCAGCGTTGAAGGCCGACTGGCTAGGGGCAATGAGCAGTTCTTC | CSVEGRLARGNEQFF | 15 | TRBJ2-1 | few | TRBV29-1 | .
TGTGCCAGCAGACCCGAACAGGGGGCCTATGAGCAGTTCTTC | CASRPEQGAYEQFF | 14 | TRBJ2-1 | few | TRBV6-1 | TRBD1
TGCAGCGGTGTTAGTGAGGGCTACGAGCAGTACTTC | CSGVSEGYEQYF | 12 | TRBJ2-7 | . | TRBV29-1 | .
TGTGCCAGTGGGTCGGAGGTCGGGGAGCTGTTTTTT | CASGSEVGELFF | 12 | TRBJ2-2 | . | TRBV19 | .
TGTGCCAGCAGTTACAGGGGAGAAGCTTCCTATGGCTACACCTTC | CASSYRGEASYGYTF | 15 | TRBJ1-2 | . | TRBV12-3/TRBV12-4 | TRBD1
TGTGCCAGCCGACAAGGGGAGCGCAATCAGCCCCAGCATTTT | CASRQGERNQPQHF | 14 | TRBJ1-5 | . | TRBV6-2/TRBV6-3 | .
TGTGCCAGTAGTATAGTAGGGGTCATGAACACTGAAACTTTCTTT | CASSIVGVMNTETFF | 15 | TRBJ1-1 | . | TRBV19 | .
TGTGCCAGCAGCTTTAGGGGTTCCTACGAGCAGTACTTC | CASSFRGSYEQYF | 13 | TRBJ2-7 | few | TRBV5-6 | .
TGCGCCAGCAGCTTGGTGGTGTTCGGAGATACGCAGTATTTT | CASSLVVFGDTQYF | 14 | TRBJ2-3 | once | TRBV5-1 | .
TGTGCCAGCAGTTCTCCCCTAAAGTCCTACGAGCAGTACTTC | CASSSPLKSYEQYF | 14 | TRBJ2-7 | . | TRBV27 | .
TGTGCCAGCAGTGAAGACAAGCAGGGTAGGGACGCGCAGTACTTC | CASSEDKQGRDAQYF | 15 | TRBJ2-7 | . | TRBV6-1 | .
TGCAGCGTTGTAGCAGGGTGGCGGAGTTCCTACAATGAGCAGTTCTTC | CSVVAGWRSSYNEQFF | 16 | TRBJ2-1 | . | TRBV29-1 | .
TGTGCCAGCAGTTTCTTTGGACCCAACCGAGATACGCAGTATTTT | CASSFFGPNRDTQYF | 15 | TRBJ2-3 | . | TRBV12-3/TRBV12-4 | .
TGCAGCATCACCATTCCAGAGGGCTACGAGCAGTACTTC | CSITIPEGYEQYF | 13 | TRBJ2-7 | . | TRBV29-1 | .
TGTGCCAGCAGGATGACAGGACAAGAGACCCAGTACTTC | CASRMTGQETQYF | 13 | TRBJ2-5 | . | TRBV12-3/TRBV12-4 | .
TGTGCCAGCACCAAAACCTCTTGGGACAGGAGCTATGGCTACACCTTC | CASTKTSWDRSYGYTF | 16 | TRBJ1-2 | . | TRBV6-6 | TRBD1
TGTGCCAGTAGCTCCCCGGGACGGTGGAGGAACACTGAAGCTTTCTTT | CASSSPGRWRNTEAFF | 16 | TRBJ1-1 | . | TRBV19 | .
TGTGCCAGCAGCCAAGGGGTCCGGGCCCAGTTCTTC | CASSQGVRAQFF | 12 | TRBJ2-1 | . | TRBV5-6 | .
TGCAGCGTCCCGACAGGGGGCTTAGCTAACTATGGCTACACCTTC | CSVPTGGLANYGYTF | 15 | TRBJ1-2 | . | TRBV29-1 | TRBD1
TGTGCCAGCAGTCTCAGTCGCACTGGGGGTGAGCAGTTCTTC | CASSLSRTGGEQFF | 14 | TRBJ2-1 | . | TRBV12-3/TRBV12-4 | .
TGTGCCAGTCGTCGGTCGACAAAAGGGGAGACCCAGTACTTC | CASRRSTKGETQYF | 14 | TRBJ2-5 | . | TRBV19 | .
TGCAGCGTTGGTCGCGGCGCTTACTACGAGCAGTACTTC | CSVGRGAYYEQYF | 13 | TRBJ2-7 | . | TRBV29-1 | .
TGTGCCAGCAGTAAGGGCACGTGGGCAGGGGAAAACTACGAGCAGTACTTC | CASSKGTWAGENYEQYF | 17 | TRBJ2-7 | . | TRBV6-5 | .
TGTGCCAGCAGTTTAGGGGCAGGGATTCAAGAGACCCAGTACTTC | CASSLGAGIQETQYF | 15 | TRBJ2-5 | few | TRBV27 | .
TGCAGCGGCCGCGGGGTGGGATCTAACTATGGCTACACCTTC | CSGRGVGSNYGYTF | 14 | TRBJ1-2 | . | TRBV29-1 | .
TGTGCCAGCAGTCGGGGTACGCAGTATTTT | CASSRGTQYF | 10 | TRBJ2-3 | . | TRBV6-2/TRBV6-3 | .
TGTGCCAGCAGCAAGGGGGACGGCTGGAGCGGGAGATCTCCCTACGAGCAGTACTTC | CASSKGDGWSGRSPYEQYF | 19 | TRBJ2-7 | . | TRBV11-1 | TRBD2
TGTGCCAGCAGCTCAGGACAGGACTACTATGGCTACACCTTC | CASSSGQDYYGYTF | 14 | TRBJ1-2 | . | TRBV11-1 | TRBD1
TGTGCCAGCAGTTTATACCCGAATAGCAATCAGCCCCAGCATTTT | CASSLYPNSNQPQHF | 15 | TRBJ1-5 | . | TRBV27 | .
TGCAGTGCTAGGCGCGGGATAAACAATGAGCAGTTCTTC | CSARRGINNEQFF | 13 | TRBJ2-1 | . | TRBV20-1 | .